The rows below give T cell receptor beta chains drawn from one sample of a study of breast tumors, draining lymph nodes, adjacent tissues. TCRdb recomputed calls from the multiplex PCR reads with MiXCR, one row per CDR3 protein. The repertoire has some 120,000 distinct CDR3 sequences, 21% of them found once; the top ten carry about 2.2%. The sequencing sample was made of axillary lymph node tissue. All receptors come from a female donor with breast cancer. Some clones in this sample may be carry-over from other donors' samples. Both conserved end residues are trimmed from each CDR3. The order of the fields is clone size, V gene, J gene, CDR3 protein. Rows may omit the clone size; those that give it use once, few, many or a size class.

>many|TRBV27|TRBJ2-7
ASRPQARGSYEQY
>many|TRBV3-1|TRBJ2-5
ASSPTSPGRNQETQY
>many|TRBV7-9|TRBJ2-5
ASSYGGLSGRQETQY
>many|TRBV18|TRBJ1-2
ASSPGLDYGYT
>NA|TRBV19|TRBJ2-1
ASRSGRGSYNEQF
>many|TRBV20-1|TRBJ1-5
SALDRNNQPQH
>many|TRBV18|TRBJ2-7
ASSPMKGAISYEQY
>many|TRBV20-1|TRBJ2-3
SAAASGTTDTQY
>many|TRBV4-1|TRBJ1-3
ASSQDMTDSGNTIY
>many|TRBV14|TRBJ2-1
ASSQEEYNEQF
>many|TRBV10-3|TRBJ1-5
AISEEAGAGQPQH
>many|TRBV2|TRBJ1-5
ASSDRVNQPQH
>many|TRBV3-1|TRBJ2-3
ASSLFTPGRGAQY
>many|TRBV29-1|TRBJ2-3
SVEDPDTRTDTQY
>many|TRBV7-2|TRBJ2-1
ASSPPGLVQF
>few|TRBV28|TRBJ2-7
ASSSFGTSGKGSYEQY
>NA|TRBV5-1|NA
ASSLGQGVETQY
>NA|TRBV30|TRBJ2-1
AWRRTGLLLPRSPQF
>many|TRBV2|TRBJ2-1
ASSEFEGAVEQF
>many|TRBV15|TRBJ2-7
ATSRFRDQPYEQY
>few|TRBV7-9|TRBJ2-1
ASSGRDRGFSEQF
>many|TRBV5-6|TRBJ2-1
ASSFKSGREQF
>many|TRBV6-2/TRBV6-3|TRBJ2-1
ASNPGPGGDEQF
>many|TRBV20-1|TRBJ2-2
SARGQGIGGELF
>many|TRBV29-1|TRBJ2-5
SVARGQETQY
>many|TRBV19|TRBJ2-7
ASSPAGLAHSYEQY
>many|TRBV5-5|TRBJ1-5
ASSLGDRVSQPQH
>NA|TRBV27|TRBJ2-5
ASSLLRTGRGETQY
>NA|TRBV11-3|TRBJ2-1
ASSSSHNEQF
>few|TRBV19|TRBJ1-2
ASSMGQGGHGYT
>NA|TRBV3-1|TRBJ2-2
ASSEGTPLWGELF